The 16 T cell receptor beta chains in this list originate from one sample, sequenced in a study of blood T cells in healthy people across ages. A second PCR of roughly 7 to 11 cycles used a sample-barcoded 5' primer and a J-beta primer mix. One entry per CDR3 protein results from TCRdb running MiXCR on the 5' RACE reads. The repertoire holds around 800,000 distinct CDR3 sequences, with roughly 25% as singletons. The sample also formed part of further work on T cells of mothers and their children.

The source material was blood. The source is a boy younger than 18 in good health.

This clonotype appeared a few times. J is TRBJ2-3 and V is TRBV27; 8 bases match TRBD2. V gave up 3 bases and J gave up 4 bases; unmatched junction bases: 6. The CDR3 is made up of 15 amino acids. CDR1 and CDR2 from the germline V gene are MNHEY and SMNVEV (reference sequence). CDR3 residues: CASSFERGLSDTQYF. The CDR3 DNA sequence: TGTGCCAGCAGTTTCGAGCGGGGGCTATCAGATACGCAGTATTTT.

The chain recombines TRBV21-1 with TRBJ2-7; the table's D call of TRBD1 was not tested on the DNA. TRBV21-1 is classified as a pseudogene. This CDR3 has 15 amino acids. Here the CDR3 DNA reads TGTGCCAGCAGCAAAGTGACCCAGGGGGGCTACGAGCAGTACTTC. Translating it yields CASSKVTQGGYEQYF.

The rearrangement uses TRBV5-4 and TRBJ1-2; 7 bases are a match to TRBD1. Trimming at V came to 0 bases and at J to 6 bases, leaving 11 bases not matched to a gene. The length of the CDR3 is 16 residues. CDR1 SGHNT and CDR2 YYREEE come from the germline V gene (reference sequence). DNA of the CDR3: TGTGCCAGCAGCTTGGAACACCAGACAGGGACGCATGGCTACACCTTC. Translated: CASSLEHQTGTHGYTF.

J is TRBJ2-5 and V is TRBV4-2; TRBD1 is a possible D gene (5 bases). The end of the DNA is better explained by TRBJ2-7, so the J call may be wrong. The CDR3 is made up of 15 amino acids. Germline values: CDR1 LGHNA, CDR2 YNFKEQ. CDR3 sequence (DNA): TGTGCCAGCAGCCAAGATGGGGCCGCTTCCTACGAGCAGTACTTC. This sequence encodes CASSQDGAASYEQYF.

The J gene is TRBJ2-7, the V gene TRBV5-1; TRBD1 matches at 7 bases. Germline V gives CDR1 SGHRS, CDR2 YFSETQ. The CDR3 runs to 15 residues. V was pared by 2 bases and J by 0 bases, with 5 bases of the junction left unmatched. CDR3 residues: CASSFNRDSSYEQYF. DNA for the CDR3: TGCGCCAGCAGCTTCAACCGGGACAGCTCCTACGAGCAGTACTTC. Full variable domain (rest looked up from reference TRBV5-1 and TRBJ2-7): KAGVTQTPRYLIKTRGQQVTLSCSPISGHRSVSWYQQTPGQGLQFLFEYFSETQRNKGNFPGRFSGRQFSNSRSEMNVSTLELGDSALYLCASSFNRDSSYEQYFGPGTRLTVT.

This clonotype was counted a few times. The V call is TRBV20-1, the J call TRBJ1-1; 7 nucleotides agree with TRBD1. The V gene's germline CDR1 is DFQATT and CDR2 SNEGSKA (reference sequence). The CDR3 extends over 16 amino acids. Trimming at V came to 2 bases and at J to 0 bases, leaving 9 bases not matched to a gene. CDR3 sequence (DNA): TGCAGTGCTAGAAAGGGACAGCCAAACATGAACACTGAAGCTTTCTTT. It translates to CSARKGQPNMNTEAFF.

The V and J genes are TRBV12-3 or TRBV12-4 and TRBJ2-5; TRBD2 matches at 9 bases. The J call may be wrong; the DNA end is better matched by TRBJ2-1. This CDR3 is 15 amino acids long. The CDR3 loop is CASSQSGGLHNEQFF. CDR3 DNA sequence: TGTGCCAGCAGTCAAAGCGGGGGGCTTCACAATGAGCAGTTCTTC.

This chain connects TRBV9 to TRBJ1-3; 7 nucleotides agree with TRBD1. The CDR3 extends over 16 amino acids. Per the germline V gene, CDR1 is SGDLS and CDR2 is YYNGEE. The V segment lost 0 bases and the J segment 0 bases; nucleotides outside the gene matches: 3. Here the CDR3 DNA reads TGTGCCAGCAGCGTAGCTCGGGACAGCTCTGGAAACACCATATATTTT. Translation: CASSVARDSSGNTIYF.

This clonotype was found a few times. CDR3 sequence (DNA): TGCAGTGCTAGAGATTACGAGGCTGCCTCCTACGAGCAGTACTTC. It is translated as CSARDYEAASYEQYF. This chain links TRBV20-1 with TRBJ2-7; no definite D call. Germline V lookup: CDR1 DFQATT, CDR2 SNEGSKA (reference sequence). V dropped 0 bases and J dropped 0 bases, with 12 bases sitting between them. The CDR3 is 15 amino acids.

V gene TRBV4-1 combines with J gene TRBJ1-6; 9 positions match TRBD1. Losses at the gene ends were 6 bases for V and 10 bases for J; bases not matched to a gene: 4. The CDR3 consists of 13 residues. Germline V CDR1 and CDR2: MGHRA, YSYEKL. CDR3 protein: CASRDRGNSPLHF. The CDR3 region has the DNA TGCGCCAGCAGGGACAGGGGAAACTCACCCCTCCACTTT.

V usage is TRBV29-1 and J usage is TRBJ1-2; D is ambiguous. This CDR3 contains 13 residues. From germline, CDR1 is SQVTM and CDR2 ANQGSEA. V lost 6 bases and J 7 bases, leaving 18 bases between the germline ends. CDR3 DNA sequence: TGCAGCGTCGTTGGGGTTCTCGCCGGTGGCTACACCTTC. The encoded protein is CSVVGVLAGGYTF.

The gene calls are TRBV7-9 and TRBJ1-4, with D possibly being TRBD1 (5 bases). Trimming took 2 bases from V and 2 from J, leaving 18 bases between them. CDR1 is SEHNR, CDR2 FQNEAQ, per germline (reference sequence). The CDR3 contains 18 residues. CDR3 sequence: CASSLTGRRGVTNEKLFF. CDR3 bases: TGTGCCAGCAGCTTAACGGGCCGAAGGGGAGTTACTAATGAAAAACTGTTTTTT.

CDR3 nucleotides: TGCGCCAGCAGCTTGGAACTAGCGGGGGGTTACAATGAGCAGTTCTTC. This encodes CASSLELAGGYNEQFF. V is TRBV5-1 and J is TRBJ2-5; 12 bases line up with TRBD2. The J call may be mistaken, given a closer DNA end match to TRBJ2-1. Germline CDR1 SGHRS, CDR2 YFSETQ. The CDR3 has 16 residues.

The genes are TRBV7-9 and TRBJ2-5; tentatively, D is TRBD2 (6 bases). This CDR3 has 12 amino acids. Trimming stripped 6 bases from V and 10 bases from J, with 15 bases between. CDR1 and CDR2 (germline): SEHNR, FQNEAQ (reference sequence). This CDR3 reads CASRGLEMSQYF. In nucleotides, the CDR3 is TGTGCCAGCAGGGGACTGGAAATGAGCCAGTACTTC.

This clonotype occurred a few times. V is TRBV12-3 or TRBV12-4 and J is TRBJ2-5; D unresolved. The CDR3 spans 14 residues. Trimming removed 2 bases from V and 3 bases from J, with 10 bases in between. In DNA, the CDR3 is TGTGCCAGCAGTTTATTACCCAGAGAAGAGACCCAGTACTTC. Its protein product is CASSLLPREETQYF.

The V gene is TRBV20-1, the J gene TRBJ1-3; D is perhaps TRBD1 (6 bases). CDR3 length equals 14 residues. Deletions cut 6 bases from V and 0 bases from J, with 12 bases between. Per germline, CDR1 DFQATT and CDR2 SNEGSKA (reference sequence). Here the CDR3 reads CSARETGSGNTIYF. CDR3 in DNA: TGCAGTGCCCGGGAGACAGGCTCTGGAAACACCATATATTTT.